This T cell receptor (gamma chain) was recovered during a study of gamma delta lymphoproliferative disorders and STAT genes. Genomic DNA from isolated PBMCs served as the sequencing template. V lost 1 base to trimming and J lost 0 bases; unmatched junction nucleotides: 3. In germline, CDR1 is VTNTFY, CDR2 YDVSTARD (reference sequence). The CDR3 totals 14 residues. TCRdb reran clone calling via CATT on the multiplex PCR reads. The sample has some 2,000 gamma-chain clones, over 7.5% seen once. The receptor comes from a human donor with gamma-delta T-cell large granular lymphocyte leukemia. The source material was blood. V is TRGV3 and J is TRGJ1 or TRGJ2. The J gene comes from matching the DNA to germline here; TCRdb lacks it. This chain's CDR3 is CATWDRSNYYKKLF. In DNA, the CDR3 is TGTGCCACCTGGGACAGATCGAATTATTATAAGAAACTCTTT.